Following are 10 T cell receptor beta chains from one sample sequenced in a study of blood T cells in healthy people across ages. The use of a sample-barcoded 5' primer and a J-beta primer mix characterized a second PCR of roughly 6 to 11 cycles. TCRdb reprocessed the 5' RACE reads via MiXCR and lists one record per CDR3 protein. The sample shows about 1.8 million distinct CDR3 sequences, about 50% of them seen only once. Sequencing was performed on blood. These receptors originate from a woman aged 35 to 49 in good health.

The J gene is TRBJ1-2, the V gene TRBV29-1; D unclear. V gave up 5 bases and J gave up 8 bases, with 12 bases separating them. The CDR3 covers 11 residues. Per germline, CDR1 SQVTM and CDR2 ANQGSEA. The CDR3 region is CSVLVGLGYTF. CDR3 bases: TGCAGCGTTTTAGTGGGATTGGGCTACACCTTC.

The chain employs TRBV7-9 and TRBJ2-4, with TRBD2 matching over 7 bases. TRBJ2-7 explains the end of the DNA better; the J call may be wrong. Germline V gene lookup returns CDR1 SEHNR and CDR2 FQNEAQ (reference sequence). The CDR3 has 17 residues. CDR3 in DNA: TGTGCCAGCAGCTTAGGAGACATGACTAGCCCGGGCTACGAGCAGTACTTC. It codes for CASSLGDMTSPGYEQYF.

This clonotype was seen just once. The rearrangement links TRBV4-2 to TRBJ2-3; 7 bases align to TRBD1. Germline CDR1 LGHNA, CDR2 YNFKEQ. The trim removed 6 bases at V and 0 bases at J, leaving 12 bases unmatched. CDR3 length: 17 amino acids. CDR3 in DNA: TGTGCCAGCAGACCCCTCGGGACAGCAACTAGCACAGATACGCAGTATTTT. Translated: CASRPLGTATSTDTQYF.

In this sample, this clonotype turned up a few times. The chain employs TRBV20-1 and TRBJ2-1, with TRBD2 matching over 11 bases. The CDR3 length is 14 residues. J was trimmed by 9 bases and V by 6 bases; bases with no gene match: 10. CDR1 and CDR2 from the germline V gene are DFQATT and SNEGSKA (reference sequence). The CDR3 nucleotides read TGCAGTGCCCCGGGACTAGCGGACTCAAGTGAGCAGTTCTTC. Amino acid sequence: CSAPGLADSSEQFF.

This clonotype has just a few counts. The chain carries TRBV20-1 and TRBJ2-5, with D possibly TRBD1 on 6 matching bases. The end of the DNA aligns better with TRBJ2-7, so the J call may be wrong. CDR3 length equals 15 residues. Looked up from germline, CDR1 is DFQATT and CDR2 is SNEGSKA (reference sequence). In nucleotides, the CDR3 is TGCAGTGCTAGAGGTTCGGCCAGGGGTATCTACGAGCAGTACTTC. It is translated as CSARGSARGIYEQYF.

CDR3 residues: CATSGYGTDTQYF. In nucleotides, the CDR3 is TGTGCCACTAGCGGGTACGGCACAGATACGCAGTATTTT. The rearrangement joins TRBV24-1 to TRBJ2-3, with TRBD2 matching over 7 bases. The CDR3 covers 13 residues. Germline CDR1 KGHDR, CDR2 SFDVKD. V dropped 10 bases and J dropped 1; count of bases not matched to a gene: 4.

The V gene is TRBV20-1, the J gene TRBJ2-7, with 7 bases matching TRBD1. Losses at the gene ends were 3 bases for V and 1 base for J; bases not matched to a gene: 9. In germline, CDR1 is DFQATT, CDR2 SNEGSKA (reference sequence). This CDR3 region has 15 residues. CDR3 protein: CSASPRQGRSYEQYF. The CDR3 DNA reads as TGCAGTGCTAGTCCCCGACAGGGAAGGTCCTACGAGCAGTACTTC.

The J gene is TRBJ2-5, the V gene TRBV7-2; D possibly corresponds to TRBD1 (6 bases). This CDR3 is 17 amino acids long. V lost 4 bases and J 5 bases, leaving 23 bases between the germline ends. Germline CDR1 SGHTA, CDR2 FQGNSA. The CDR3 here is CASSSMGAGRVVETQYF. The CDR3 region has the DNA TGTGCCAGCAGCTCCATGGGGGCGGGCAGGGTGGTTGAGACCCAGTACTTC.

The table lists this clonotype with a few counts. The V and J genes are TRBV5-1 and TRBJ1-6; D ambiguous. V shed 3 bases and J shed 8 bases, with 12 bases lying between them. CDR3 length equals 14 residues. The germline V gene has CDR1 SGHRS and CDR2 YFSETQ. CDR3 sequence reads: CASSWEPSDSPLHF. In DNA form, the CDR3 reads TGCGCCAGCAGCTGGGAACCAAGCGATTCACCCCTCCACTTT.

The chain couples TRBV11-1 to TRBJ2-3; no clear D. The germline gives CDR1 SGHAT, CDR2 FQDESV (reference sequence). This CDR3 spans 14 amino acids. Trimming removed 2 bases from V and 2 bases from J, with 8 bases in between. The CDR3 reads CASSLSQNTDTQYF. Here the CDR3 DNA reads TGTGCCAGCAGCTTATCCCAGAACACAGATACGCAGTATTTT.